Below, 28 T cell receptor beta chains from the same sample are listed, as sequenced in a study of blood T cells in healthy people across ages. Sample-barcoded 5' priming and a J-beta primer mix drove a second PCR of about 6 to 11 cycles. One entry per CDR3 protein results from TCRdb running MiXCR on the 5' RACE reads. Of about 730,000 distinct CDR3 sequences listed, roughly 43% were seen once; the top ten hold 20% to 25%. The sample taken for sequencing was blood. Receptors originate from a woman in her sixties or seventies in good health.

The chain carries TRBV6-5 and TRBJ2-7; D is undetermined. Trimming shortened V by 8 bases and J by 7 bases, and 12 bases separated the two germline ends. The length of the CDR3 is 11 residues. The V gene's germline CDR1 is MNHEY and CDR2 SVGAGI. Here the CDR3 reads CASASRWEQYF. CDR3 in DNA: TGTGCCAGCGCTTCACGTTGGGAGCAGTACTTC.

The chain combines TRBV20-1 with TRBJ2-3; unclear D gene. V was clipped by 2 bases and J by 1 base, with 7 bases between them. The CDR3 loop spans 13 amino acids. Germline values: CDR1 DFQATT, CDR2 SNEGSKA (reference sequence). In DNA, the CDR3 is TGCAGTGCTAGACTCCCTCGCACAGATACGCAGTATTTT. Translated, it gives CSARLPRTDTQYF.

The chain uses TRBV2 and TRBJ2-1; D perhaps matches TRBD1 (6 bases). CDR1 is SNHLY, CDR2 FYNNEI, per germline. The length of the CDR3 is 15 residues. V lost 7 bases and J 4 bases, leaving 17 bases between the germline ends. CDR3 sequence: CASKEQPGHYNEQFF. In DNA form, the CDR3 reads TGTGCCAGCAAGGAGCAACCGGGACATTACAATGAGCAGTTCTTC.

The chain uses TRBV20-1 and TRBJ2-3; 10 bases align to TRBD2. Germline CDR1 is DFQATT and CDR2 is SNEGSKA (reference sequence). V dropped 3 bases and J dropped 2; count of bases not matched to a gene: 5. This CDR3 contains 15 residues. This CDR3 reads CSASSSGRDTDTQYF. CDR3 in DNA: TGCAGTGCTAGCTCTAGCGGGAGAGACACAGATACGCAGTATTTT.

This chain uses TRBV12-3 or TRBV12-4 with TRBJ2-3, with TRBD1 as a possible D gene (5 bases). The V end was cut by 4 bases, the J end by 4 bases, with 12 bases between. This CDR3 comprises 14 residues. Written as DNA, the CDR3 is TGTGCCAGCAGTTCGCTCCAGGGCCCAGATACGCAGTATTTT. Protein sequence: CASSSLQGPDTQYF.

The gene calls are TRBV20-1 and TRBJ2-4; the D call may be TRBD1 or TRBD2 (7 bases each). Germline lookup yields CDR1 DFQATT and CDR2 SNEGSKA (reference sequence). The V end lost 6 bases, the J end lost 7 bases, and 19 bases lay between the germline ends. This CDR3 comprises 14 residues. CDR3 residues: CSAQTGRGTNIQYF. In DNA form, the CDR3 reads TGCAGTGCCCAGACAGGGAGGGGGACGAACATTCAGTACTTC.

This clonotype has a handful of counts. The junction and the germline gene differ at one end; a read error may be behind it. The chain has TRBV28 and TRBJ2-7; no reliable D call. The CDR3 has 11 residues. Germline CDR1 reads MDHEN; CDR2 reads SYDVKM. CDR3 coding DNA: TGTACCAGCAGTTTAGGCTACGAGCAGTACTTC. It yields the protein CTSSLGYEQYF.

This clonotype appeared a few times. The rearrangement joins TRBV7-2 to TRBJ2-7; 11 bases fit TRBD2. The CDR3 consists of 15 residues. Trimming cost V 1 base and J 6 bases; bases outside gene matches: 5. CDR1 and CDR2 (germline): SGHTA, FQGNSA. The CDR3 region is CASSLELAGGGEQYF. CDR3 coding DNA: TGTGCCAGCAGCTTAGAGCTAGCGGGAGGCGGCGAGCAGTACTTC.

J is TRBJ2-1 and V is TRBV12-3 or TRBV12-4; no clear D. The J call may be faulty, since TRBJ2-7 better matches the DNA end. The CDR3 consists of 11 residues. This chain's CDR3 is CASSFISEQYF. The CDR3 bases are TGTGCCAGCAGTTTTATATCTGAGCAGTACTTC.

V is TRBV10-3 and J is TRBJ2-5, with a possible D match to TRBD2 (5 bases). The DNA end is more similar to TRBJ2-7, so the J call may be wrong. The germline V gene encodes CDR1 ENHRY and CDR2 SYGVKD. CDR3 size: 13 residues. CDR3 sequence: CAISRRVGYEQYF. The CDR3, as DNA: TGTGCCATCAGTAGGCGGGTGGGCTACGAGCAGTACTTC.

This chain uses TRBV27 with TRBJ2-5; D call uncertain. Per the germline V gene, CDR1 is MNHEY and CDR2 is SMNVEV (reference sequence). The CDR3 contains 13 residues. V gave up 2 bases and J gave up 5 bases, with 9 bases separating them. CDR3 protein: CASSLQFRETQYF. As DNA, the CDR3 is TGTGCCAGCAGTTTACAATTCCGCGAGACCCAGTACTTC.

This clonotype was picked up many times. This rearrangement joins TRBV5-6 to TRBJ2-5; D is perhaps TRBD1 (6 bases). From germline, CDR1 is SGHDT and CDR2 YYEEEE. There are 14 residues in the CDR3. Trimming took off 4 bases at V and 5 bases at J, with 15 bases between the two ends. CDR3 sequence (DNA): TGTGCCAGCAGCATCTGGGGGCGGTGGGAGACCCAGTACTTC. Amino acids: CASSIWGRWETQYF.

J is TRBJ2-5 and V is TRBV6-5; TRBD1 is a possible D gene (6 bases). The J call may be in error: the DNA end matches TRBJ2-7 better. Per the germline V gene, CDR1 is MNHEY and CDR2 is SVGAGI. The CDR3 has 14 amino acids. The CDR3 sequence is CASRPQGTGNEQYF. CDR3 nucleotides: TGTGCCAGCAGGCCACAGGGTACAGGGAACGAGCAGTACTTC.

This clonotype occurred a few times. The gene calls are TRBV12-3 or TRBV12-4 and TRBJ2-1; 8 bases match TRBD2. V was pared by 4 bases and J by 4 bases, with 6 bases of the junction left unmatched. CDR3 length equals 15 residues. The CDR3 protein is CASSSLAGLYNEQFF. The CDR3 coding sequence is TGTGCCAGCAGTTCCTTAGCGGGACTTTACAATGAGCAGTTCTTC.

The V call is TRBV29-1, the J call TRBJ1-2; D gene uncertain. V gave up 3 bases and J gave up 4 bases, with 12 bases separating them. The V gene's germline CDR1 is SQVTM and CDR2 ANQGSEA. This CDR3 is built from 13 residues. The CDR3: CSVERASAYGYTF. CDR3 in DNA: TGCAGCGTTGAGAGGGCTTCGGCCTATGGCTACACCTTC.

The V call is TRBV12-3 or TRBV12-4, the J call TRBJ1-1; 9 bases line up with TRBD1. The V gene end was trimmed by 7 bases and the J gene end by 5 bases; junction bases not matched to a gene: 11. The CDR3 is 15 residues long. The CDR3 region has the DNA TGTGCCAGCACTCTACAGGGGGCAAGAGAGACTGAAGCTTTCTTT. This codes for CASTLQGARETEAFF.

This clonotype was observed a few times. The rearrangement uses TRBV9 and TRBJ2-5; D ambiguous. Trimming shortened V by 0 bases and J by 2 bases, and 8 bases separated the two germline ends. Looked up from germline, CDR1 is SGDLS and CDR2 is YYNGEE. The CDR3 consists of 14 residues. The CDR3 DNA is TGTGCCAGCAGCGTAGGAACACAACAAGAGACCCAGTACTTC. This encodes CASSVGTQQETQYF.

This clonotype has a count of ten or more. The gene calls are TRBV29-1 and TRBJ2-3; TRBD1 matches 8 bases. The CDR3 covers 13 residues. Germline V gene lookup returns CDR1 SQVTM and CDR2 ANQGSEA. V shed 7 bases and J 4 bases; nucleotides not matched to a gene: 7. The DNA for the CDR3 is TGCAGCGACCAGGACAGGGTGGCAGATACGCAGTATTTT. Translated, it gives CSDQDRVADTQYF.

This clonotype was observed at least ten times. The V call is TRBV10-3, the J call TRBJ2-7; D is perhaps TRBD1 (6 bases). The CDR3 runs 14 residues. Trimming removed 0 bases from V and 3 bases from J, with 9 bases in between. In germline, CDR1 is ENHRY, CDR2 SYGVKD. The DNA of the CDR3 is TGTGCCATCAGTGAGTCCGGCAGGGGCTACGAGCAGTACTTC. This sequence encodes CAISESGRGYEQYF.

The sample holds many counts of this clonotype. This chain joins TRBV4-2 and TRBJ2-7, with D unresolved. The V and J ends lost 0 bases and 3 bases respectively, with 9 bases between them. The length of the CDR3 is 14 residues. The V gene's germline CDR1 is LGHNA and CDR2 YNFKEQ. CDR3 in DNA: TGTGCCAGCAGCCAAGATACGAGCCTCTACGAGCAGTACTTC. Amino acid sequence: CASSQDTSLYEQYF.

This chain joins TRBV4-2 and TRBJ2-7; D perhaps matches TRBD1 (5 bases). V was clipped by 1 base and J by 4 bases, with 17 bases between them. Per germline, CDR1 LGHNA and CDR2 YNFKEQ. The CDR3 spans 16 residues. CDR3 in DNA: TGTGCCAGCAGCCAAGCCCCCGGTGGTAGGGGTTACGAGCAGTACTTC. Protein product: CASSQAPGGRGYEQYF.

This chain connects TRBV5-1 to TRBJ1-2; D is uncertain. V lost 3 bases, J lost 3 bases, and 12 bases lay in between. CDR1 is SGHRS, CDR2 YFSETQ, per germline. The CDR3 length is 14 residues. The CDR3 DNA reads as TGCGCCAGCAGCTATGATGGACCCGACTATGGCTACACCTTC. It codes for CASSYDGPDYGYTF.

This chain joins TRBV7-2 and TRBJ1-1; D unresolved. Germline assignment: CDR1 SGHTA and CDR2 FQGNSA. CDR3 length: 12 amino acids. V was clipped by 4 bases and J by 11 bases, with 14 bases between them. The CDR3: CASSYDGLGAFF. DNA for the CDR3: TGTGCCAGCAGCTACGATGGACTCGGGGCTTTCTTT.

The chain is built from TRBV4-3 and TRBJ2-7; perhaps TRBD1 as D (5 bases). The V gene lost 0 bases and the J gene lost 2 bases, with 14 bases spanning the gap. Germline CDR1 and CDR2: LGHNA and YSLEER. The length of the CDR3 is 16 residues. Here the CDR3 reads CASSQEGGAQPYEQYF. Written as DNA, the CDR3 is TGCGCCAGCAGCCAAGAGGGTGGGGCCCAGCCCTACGAGCAGTACTTC.

Remarks on this clonotype: An end of the junction does not agree with germline; a read error may underlie this. The chain couples TRBV4-3 to TRBJ1-6, with D perhaps matching TRBD1 (6 bases). CDR3 size: 17 residues. The germline CDR1 and CDR2 sequences are LGHNA and YSLEER. The CDR3 DNA is TGCGCCAGCAGCCAAGGCCTAATGGGACATAGTAATTCACCCCCCCACTTT. It codes for CASSQGLMGHSNSPPHF.

For the CDR3, the DNA is TGCAGTGCTAGTAGGGACAGGGGGCCGGATGAGCAGTTCTTC. It codes for CSASRDRGPDEQFF. The gene calls are TRBV20-1 and TRBJ2-1; 12 bases line up with TRBD1. Germline lookup yields CDR1 DFQATT and CDR2 SNEGSKA (reference sequence). V was clipped by 3 bases and J by 8 bases; unmatched bases: 5. The CDR3 sequence is 14 residues long.

This clonotype was recorded at least ten times. The gene calls are TRBV11-2 and TRBJ2-1, with 12 bases lining up with TRBD2. CDR1 and CDR2 (germline): SGHAT, FQNNGV. The length of the CDR3 is 16 residues. J was trimmed by 11 bases and V by 5 bases; bases with no gene match: 13. CDR3 DNA sequence: TGTGCCAGCAGCCCGACCCGACTAGCGGGAGCAGCCAAGCAGTTCTTC. It translates to CASSPTRLAGAAKQFF.

The rearrangement joins TRBV7-9 to TRBJ2-1; unclear D gene. The germline V and J ends were trimmed by 8 bases and 6 bases, with 11 bases remaining between them. The CDR3 contains 12 residues. The V gene's germline CDR1 is SEHNR and CDR2 FQNEAQ (reference sequence). The CDR3 region is CASCNGVNEQFF. The CDR3 DNA is TGTGCCAGCTGCAACGGCGTCAATGAGCAGTTCTTC. The entire variable domain, with the rest obtained from reference TRBV7-9 and TRBJ2-1, is as follows: DTGVSQNPRHKITKRGQNVTFRCDPISEHNRLYWYRQTLGQGPEFLTYFQNEAQLEKSRLLSDRFSAERPKGSFSTLEIQRTEQGDSAMYLCASCNGVNEQFFGPGTRLTVL.